The present entry profiles one T cell receptor beta chain with its context. The target of this receptor is not known. Base qualities are not recorded, but no much larger clone differs from it by a single base. The donors were 40 or so Caucasian individuals from Russia, aged roughly 6 to 90 years, who were systemically healthy. Roughly 11 milliliters of peripheral blood were drawn from each donor into EDTA-treated Vacutainer tubes. Ficoll-Paque density-gradient centrifugation was used to isolate PBMCs, with at least 6 million per sample. Trizol reagent was used to extract total RNA from PBMCs, with at least 5.5 micrograms per sample. For every donor, flow cytometry on a PBMC aliquot measured the percentage of naive CD45RAhigh/CD27high T cells. Preparation of the library involved 5' RACE. These reads were obtained on an Illumina HiSeq 2500. The second PCR ran for about 6 to 12 cycles and used a J-beta primer mix along with a sample-barcoded 5' primer. A unique molecular identifier was introduced onto each TCR beta cDNA molecule by a template-switch 5' adaptor carrying 12 random nucleotides. Each sample yielded at least 2.5 million CDR3-containing paired-end reads. First-strand cDNA synthesis was performed from all RNA using the Mint cDNA synthesis kit, with priming by a TRBC-specific oligonucleotide. All cDNA was treated with uracil-DNA glycosylase and then went through a first 18-cycle PCR with the universal primers M1SS and BC2_uni_R. The authors' pipeline ran thus. Normalization of each sample was performed by random selection of 1 million high-quality reads, each carrying a distinct molecular identifier. Reads with shared molecular identifiers were discarded instead of being binned into consensus sequences. CDR3 identification, clonotype clustering and error correction used MiTCR with a Q25 quality threshold and the strictest error-elimination algorithm. A nonparametric unseen species model with Euler transformation was used to estimate a lower bound on total TCR beta diversity. In-frame beta chains were kept once TCRdb had trimmed the public reads at Q25 with fastp and called clones with MiXCR. A single entry per CDR3 protein holds the most common genes and DNA from its merged rows. For this entry, the V and J calls and clone size follow TCRdb and not the study's own pipeline. For this sample the table gives 780,000 or so distinct CDR3 sequences, of which 56% were detected only once. The ten largest make up roughly 24% of the sample.

Between the V and J ends, shortened by 7 bases and 1 base respectively, the junction contains 11 bases. CDR1 SNHLY and CDR2 FYNNEI were looked up in the germline V gene. Taken from cysteine to phenylalanine, the CDR3 has 14 residues. CDR3 DNA only is kept here, 42 bases in frame from base 1. The sample comes from a study of blood T cells in healthy people across ages (dated by TCRdb to the mid-2010s). Study-level background: Template switching captured roughly one uniquely barcoded TCR beta cDNA molecule per two T cells in model experiments. Age-related changes in TCR beta repertoire diversity were measured in the study by deep sequencing normalized with unique cDNA molecular identifiers. The donors were split into four age groups: young (average 16 years), middle-aged (about 40), aged (approximately 60) and long-lived (82). To avoid experimental bias, donors of different ages were spread randomly across the sequencing lanes. The study analyzed two additional independent replicas of 1 million unique cDNA reads from the same blood draw for two donors, one aged 18 to 29 and one aged 80 or older. Overall study outcomes, separate from this receptor: Total diversity estimates from one million sequenced T cells were considered lower bounds and underestimates. Since profiling was done on bulk unsorted PBMCs, naive and antigen-experienced compartments could not be conclusively compared. As age increased, observed TCR beta diversity per million T cells dropped in a roughly linear way, and a significant reduction was already evident by age about 40. A strong correlation was found between observed TCR beta diversity and the percentage of naive T cells measured by flow cytometry. The long-lived group showed more naive CD4+ T cells, fewer expanded clones and increased TCR diversity than the aged group, suggesting age selection. The CMV infection status of donors was not known, potentially confounding age-related changes in expanded clonotypes.

The clonotype was recovered from a man aged 35 to 55 in good health. In this chain, TRBV2 is recombined with TRBJ1-5, with a weak D call of TRBD1 (6 bases match). The sequenced sample was blood. The CDR3 protein sequence reads: CASTKDRSNQPQHF. The DNA sequence follows: TGTGCCAGCACCAAGGACAGAAGCAATCAGCCCCAGCATTTT.